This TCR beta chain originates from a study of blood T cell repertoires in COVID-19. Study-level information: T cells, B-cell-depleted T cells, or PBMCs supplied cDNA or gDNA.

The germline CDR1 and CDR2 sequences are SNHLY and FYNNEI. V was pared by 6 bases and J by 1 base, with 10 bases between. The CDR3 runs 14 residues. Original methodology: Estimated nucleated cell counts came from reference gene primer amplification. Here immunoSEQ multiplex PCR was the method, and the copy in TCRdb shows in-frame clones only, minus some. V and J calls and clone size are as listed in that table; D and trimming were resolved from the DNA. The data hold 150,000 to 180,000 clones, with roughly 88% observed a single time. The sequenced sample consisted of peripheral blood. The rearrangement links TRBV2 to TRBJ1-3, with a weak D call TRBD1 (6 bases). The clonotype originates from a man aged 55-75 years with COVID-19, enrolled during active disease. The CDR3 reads CASSEQGSGNTIYF. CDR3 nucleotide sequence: TGTGCCAGCAGCGAACAGGGATCTGGAAACACCATATATTTT.